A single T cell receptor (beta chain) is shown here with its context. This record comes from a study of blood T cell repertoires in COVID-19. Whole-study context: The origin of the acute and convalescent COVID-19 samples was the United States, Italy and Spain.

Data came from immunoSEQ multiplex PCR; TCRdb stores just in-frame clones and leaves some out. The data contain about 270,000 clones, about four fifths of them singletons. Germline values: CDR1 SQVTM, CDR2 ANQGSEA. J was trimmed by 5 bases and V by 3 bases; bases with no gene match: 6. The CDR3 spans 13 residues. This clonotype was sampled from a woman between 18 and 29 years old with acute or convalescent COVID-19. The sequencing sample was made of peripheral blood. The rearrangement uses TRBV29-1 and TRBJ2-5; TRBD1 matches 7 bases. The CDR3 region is CSVETGSGETQYF. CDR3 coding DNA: TGCAGCGTTGAGACAGGGTCCGGGGAGACCCAGTACTTC.